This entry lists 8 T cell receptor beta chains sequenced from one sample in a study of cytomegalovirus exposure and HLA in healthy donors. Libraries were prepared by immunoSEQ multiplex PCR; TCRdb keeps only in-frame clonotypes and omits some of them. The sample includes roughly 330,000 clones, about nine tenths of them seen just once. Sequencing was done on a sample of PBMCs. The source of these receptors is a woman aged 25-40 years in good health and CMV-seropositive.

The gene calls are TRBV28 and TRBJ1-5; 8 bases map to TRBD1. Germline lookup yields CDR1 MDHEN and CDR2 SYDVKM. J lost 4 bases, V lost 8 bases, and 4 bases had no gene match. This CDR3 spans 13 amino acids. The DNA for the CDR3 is TGTGCCAGCGACAGGGGCCGGAATCAGCCCCAGCATTTT. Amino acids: CASDRGRNQPQHF.

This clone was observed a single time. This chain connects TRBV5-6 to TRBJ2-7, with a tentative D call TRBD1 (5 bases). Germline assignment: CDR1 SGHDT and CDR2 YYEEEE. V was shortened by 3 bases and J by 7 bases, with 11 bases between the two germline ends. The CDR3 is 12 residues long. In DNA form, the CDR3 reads TGTGCCAGCAGCTCGACAGCGCGGGAGCAGTACTTC. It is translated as CASSSTAREQYF.

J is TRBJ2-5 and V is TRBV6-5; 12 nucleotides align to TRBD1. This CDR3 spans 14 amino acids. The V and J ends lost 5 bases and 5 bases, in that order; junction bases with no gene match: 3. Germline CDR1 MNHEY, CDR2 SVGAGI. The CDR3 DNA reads TGTGCCAGCAGTGGGACAGGGGGCCGGGAGACCCAGTACTTC. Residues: CASSGTGGRETQYF.

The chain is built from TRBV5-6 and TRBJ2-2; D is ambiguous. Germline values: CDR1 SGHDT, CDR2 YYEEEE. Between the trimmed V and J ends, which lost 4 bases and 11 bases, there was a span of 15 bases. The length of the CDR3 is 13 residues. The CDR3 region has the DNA TGTGCCAGCAGCACCCGGGCCTGGCGCGAGCTGTTTTTT. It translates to CASSTRAWRELFF. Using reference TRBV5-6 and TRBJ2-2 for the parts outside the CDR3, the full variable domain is DAGVTQSPTHLIKTRGQQVTLRCSPKSGHDTVSWYQQALGQGPQFIFQYYEEEERQRGNFPDRFSGHQFPNYSSELNVNALLLGDSALYLCASSTRAWRELFFGEGSRLTVL.

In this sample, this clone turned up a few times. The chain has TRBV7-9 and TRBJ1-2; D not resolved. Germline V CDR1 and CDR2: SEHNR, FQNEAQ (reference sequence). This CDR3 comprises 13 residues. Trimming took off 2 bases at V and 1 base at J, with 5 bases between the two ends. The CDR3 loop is CASSLQDNYGYTF. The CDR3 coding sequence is TGTGCCAGCAGCTTACAGGATAACTATGGCTACACCTTC.

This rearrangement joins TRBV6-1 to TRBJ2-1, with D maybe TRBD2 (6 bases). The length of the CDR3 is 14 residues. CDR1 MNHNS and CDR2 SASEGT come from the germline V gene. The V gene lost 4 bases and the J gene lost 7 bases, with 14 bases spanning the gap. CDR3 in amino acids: CASSGSEGGNEQFF. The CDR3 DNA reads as TGTGCCAGCAGTGGCTCGGAGGGAGGAAATGAGCAGTTCTTC.

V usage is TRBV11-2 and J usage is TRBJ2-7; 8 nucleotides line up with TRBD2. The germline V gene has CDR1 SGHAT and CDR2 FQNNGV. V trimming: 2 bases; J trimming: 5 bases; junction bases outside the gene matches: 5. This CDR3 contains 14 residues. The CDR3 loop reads CASSLLAGAHEQYF. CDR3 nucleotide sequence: TGTGCCAGCAGCTTACTAGCGGGTGCCCACGAGCAGTACTTC. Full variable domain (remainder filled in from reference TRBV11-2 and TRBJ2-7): EAGVAQSPRYKIIEKRQSVAFWCNPISGHATLYWYQQILGQGPKLLIQFQNNGVVDDSQLPKDRFSAERLKGVDSTLKIQPAKLEDSAVYLCASSLLAGAHEQYFGPGTRLTVT.

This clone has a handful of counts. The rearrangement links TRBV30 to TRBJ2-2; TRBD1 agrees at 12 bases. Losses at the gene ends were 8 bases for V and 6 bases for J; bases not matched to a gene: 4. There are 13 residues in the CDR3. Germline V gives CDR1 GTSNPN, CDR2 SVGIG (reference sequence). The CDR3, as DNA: TGTGCCAGGGACAGGGGGCGCCCCGGGGAGCTGTTTTTT. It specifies CARDRGRPGELFF.